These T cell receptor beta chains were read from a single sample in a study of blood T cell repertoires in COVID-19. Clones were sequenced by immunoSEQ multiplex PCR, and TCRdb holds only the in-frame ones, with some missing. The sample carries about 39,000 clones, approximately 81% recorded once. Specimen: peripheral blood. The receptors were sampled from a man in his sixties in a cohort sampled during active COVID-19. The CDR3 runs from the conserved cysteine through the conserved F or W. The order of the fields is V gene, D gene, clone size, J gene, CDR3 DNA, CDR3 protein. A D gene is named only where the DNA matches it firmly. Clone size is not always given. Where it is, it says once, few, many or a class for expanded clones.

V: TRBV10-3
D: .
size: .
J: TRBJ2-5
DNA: TGTGCCATCAGTGAGTCGGGCGGGGCAGGGCAAGAGACCCAGTACTTC
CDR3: CAISESGGAGQETQYF

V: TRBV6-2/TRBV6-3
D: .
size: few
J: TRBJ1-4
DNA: TGTGCCAGCAGTTCCTACGAAAAACTGTTTTTT
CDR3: CASSSYEKLFF

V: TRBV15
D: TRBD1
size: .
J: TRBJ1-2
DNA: TGTGCCACCAGCAGAGTAGCTGGACAGGCCTATGGCTACACCTTC
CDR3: CATSRVAGQAYGYTF

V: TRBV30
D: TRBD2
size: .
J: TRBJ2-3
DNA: TGTGCCCGTGACGTGGGAGGGAATACGCAGTATTTT
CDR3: CARDVGGNTQYF

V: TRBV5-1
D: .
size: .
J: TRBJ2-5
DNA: TGCGCCAGCAGCTTGATAGGCAGGCAGGAAGAGACCCAGTACTTC
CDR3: CASSLIGRQEETQYF

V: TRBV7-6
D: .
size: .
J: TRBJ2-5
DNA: TGTGCCAGCAGCTGGCGGATGCAGCCGTCAGAGACCCAGTACTTC
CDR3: CASSWRMQPSETQYF

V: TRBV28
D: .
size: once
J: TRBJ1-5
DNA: TGTGCCAGCAGTTTCGCGGGGAATCAGCCCCAGCATTTT
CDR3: CASSFAGNQPQHF

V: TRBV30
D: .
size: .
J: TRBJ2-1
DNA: TGTGCCTGGGCAGAAGGGCGGGGGCCGGGCAATGAGCAGTTCTTC
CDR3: CAWAEGRGPGNEQFF

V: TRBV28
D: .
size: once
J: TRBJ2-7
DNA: TGTGCCAGCAGTTTCCAGGGCCACTACGAGCAGTACTTC
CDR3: CASSFQGHYEQYF

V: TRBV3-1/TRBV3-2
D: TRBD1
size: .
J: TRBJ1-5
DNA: TGTGCCAGCAGCCTACAGGGGGCTAGCAATCAGCCCCAGCATTTT
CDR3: CASSLQGASNQPQHF

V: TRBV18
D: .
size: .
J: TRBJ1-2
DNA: TGTGCCAGCTCACCACAGGCACAGGGTCATGGCTACACCTTC
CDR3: CASSPQAQGHGYTF

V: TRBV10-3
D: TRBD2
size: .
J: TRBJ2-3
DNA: TGTGCCATCAGTGCGCAAGCGGGAGCAGATACGCAGTATTTT
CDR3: CAISAQAGADTQYF

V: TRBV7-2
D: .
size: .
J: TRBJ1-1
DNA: TGTGCCAGCAGCTACGACTCTATAGGGGTCGCTGAAGCTTTCTTT
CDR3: CASSYDSIGVAEAFF

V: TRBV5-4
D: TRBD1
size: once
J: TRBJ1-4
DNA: TGTGCCAGCAGCATAAGGGACAGTTCGAATGAAAAACTGTTTTTT
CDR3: CASSIRDSSNEKLFF

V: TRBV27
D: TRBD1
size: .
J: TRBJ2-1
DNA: TGTGCCAGCAGTCGTGGACAGGGCTCCCGGAATGAGCAGTTCTTC
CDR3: CASSRGQGSRNEQFF

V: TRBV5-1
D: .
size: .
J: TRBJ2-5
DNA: TGCGCCAGCAGCTTGTTGGGGGCCCACGAGGGAAGGAGCCAGTACTTC
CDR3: CASSLLGAHEGRSQYF

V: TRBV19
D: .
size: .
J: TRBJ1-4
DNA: TGTGCCAGTAGTAAGTCCAGGGGAGTTAATGAAAAACTGTTTTTT
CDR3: CASSKSRGVNEKLFF

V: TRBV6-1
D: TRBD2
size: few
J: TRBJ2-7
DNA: TGTGCCAGCAGTGAAATTGGACTAGCGGGTTGGCAGTACTTC
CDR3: CASSEIGLAGWQYF

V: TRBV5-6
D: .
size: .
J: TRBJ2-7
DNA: TGTGCCAGCAGCCGACAGGCCCCGGGAACTGCCTCCTACGAGCAGTACTTC
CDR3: CASSRQAPGTASYEQYF

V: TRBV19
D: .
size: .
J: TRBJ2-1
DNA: TGTGCCAGTAGTTTGCGATCCCAGGTCGGGGACAATGAGCAGTTCTTC
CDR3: CASSLRSQVGDNEQFF

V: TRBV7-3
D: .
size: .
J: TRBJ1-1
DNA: TGTGCCAGCAGCCCGACACCACAGGGATATGGCACTGAAGCTTTCTTT
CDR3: CASSPTPQGYGTEAFF

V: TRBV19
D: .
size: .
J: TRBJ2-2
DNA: TGTGCCAGTAGTATCGGTACCATCGCCGGGGAGCTGTTTTTT
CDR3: CASSIGTIAGELFF

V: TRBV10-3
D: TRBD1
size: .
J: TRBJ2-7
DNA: TGTGCCATCAGGGGACAGGGCTACGAGCAGTACTTC
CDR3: CAIRGQGYEQYF

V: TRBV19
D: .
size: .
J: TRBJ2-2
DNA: TGTGCCAGTAGTGGAGCCGCAAGCACCGGGGAGCTGTTTTTT
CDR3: CASSGAASTGELFF

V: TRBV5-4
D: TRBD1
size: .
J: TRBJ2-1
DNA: TGTGCCAGCAGCTCGACAGGGAGTTCCTACAATGAGCAGTTCTTC
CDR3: CASSSTGSSYNEQFF

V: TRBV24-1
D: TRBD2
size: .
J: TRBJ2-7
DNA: TGTGCCACCAGCTCGACTAGCGGAACCTACGAGCAGTACTTC
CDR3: CATSSTSGTYEQYF

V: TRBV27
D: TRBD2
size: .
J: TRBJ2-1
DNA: TGTGCCAGCAGTAACCTACTAGCGGCGGGAGGGAATGAGCAGTTCTTC
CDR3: CASSNLLAAGGNEQFF

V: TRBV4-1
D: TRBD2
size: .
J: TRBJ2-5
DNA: TGCGCCAGCAGCCAGCCTCGACTAGCGGGGGAAGAGACCCAGTACTTC
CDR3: CASSQPRLAGEETQYF